This section outlines one TCR beta chain sequence together with its context. Its binding antigen is unknown. Base qualities are missing; no much larger clone stands one base away. This sample was included in a study of CD49a tissue-resident CD8 T cells in human skin (dated by TCRdb to 2016 to 2017). For the study in its entirety: The study examined tissue-resident memory CD8+ T cell subsets in human skin defined by CD49a, CD69 and CD103 expression.

CDR3 length: 18 amino acids, cysteine to phenylalanine. Only CDR3 DNA is held: 54 bases, read in frame from base 1. Compared with germline, V lacks 3 bases and J lacks 2 bases; bases without a gene match: 12. CDR1 and CDR2 were assigned from the germline V gene as SNHLY and FYNNEI. Library prep was done by the immunoSEQ multiplex PCR assay. Turning to the authors' computational methods: Across the sorted blood, dermal and epidermal CD8+ T cell populations, TCR V beta family usage frequencies were compared. TCRdb provides this immuneACCESS table in a form limited to in-frame rearrangements. Some clones are lacking; in checked studies, under half of them reflect an unresolved V gene, and why the rest are absent is not known. V and J calls and clone size come straight from that table; D and trimming were deduced from the DNA. The sample profile shows about 1,500 clones; 60% to 70% of them were found once. Of the sample, approximately 30% falls within the top ten clones.

For about 5 healthy donors, sorted CD8+ T cells taken from blood, dermis and epidermis had their TCR beta CDR3 regions analysed. All TCR-sequenced donors were healthy individuals, and each provided both blood and skin samples. CD8+ T cell populations were isolated by sorting before TCR beta sequencing. Source material: CLA- CD8+ effector memory T cells sorted from blood. The chain was built from TRBV2 and TRBJ1-5, and TRBD1 matches 8 of the central bases. The source of this sequence is a human donor in good health. Here is the DNA: TGTGCCAGCAGTGACTCCAGGGGGCTGAAAATTGGCAATCAGCCCCAGCATTTT. It encodes CASSDSRGLKIGNQPQHF. Beyond the CDR3, the reference TRBV2 and TRBJ1-5 genes provide the residues; the full variable domain reads: EPEVTQTPSHQVTQMGQEVILRCVPISNHLYFYWYRQILGQKVEFLVSFYNNEISEKSEIFDDQFSVERPDGSNFTLKIRSTKLEDSAMYFCASSDSRGLKIGNQPQHFGDGTRLSIL.